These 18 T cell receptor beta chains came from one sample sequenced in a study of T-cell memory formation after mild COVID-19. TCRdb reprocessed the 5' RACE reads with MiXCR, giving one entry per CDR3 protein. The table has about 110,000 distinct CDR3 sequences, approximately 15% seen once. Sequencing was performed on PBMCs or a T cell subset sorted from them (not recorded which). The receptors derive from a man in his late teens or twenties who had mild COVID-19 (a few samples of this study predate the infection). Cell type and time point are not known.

CDR3 DNA: TGTGCCAGCAGCGGACAGGGCGGGAACACTGAAGCTTTCTTT. Amino acids: CASSGQGGNTEAFF. The chain has TRBV7-9 and TRBJ1-1, with 8 bases fitting TRBD1. J was trimmed by 1 base and V by 5 bases; bases with no gene match: 3. This CDR3 spans 14 amino acids. CDR1 and CDR2 from the germline V gene are SEHNR and FQNEAQ (reference sequence).

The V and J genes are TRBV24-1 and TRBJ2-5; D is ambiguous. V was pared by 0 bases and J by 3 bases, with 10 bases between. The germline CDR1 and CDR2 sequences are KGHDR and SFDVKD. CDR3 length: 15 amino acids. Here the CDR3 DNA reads TGTGCCACCAGTGATTTGGGCTTAGGAAAAGAGACCCAGTACTTC. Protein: CATSDLGLGKETQYF.

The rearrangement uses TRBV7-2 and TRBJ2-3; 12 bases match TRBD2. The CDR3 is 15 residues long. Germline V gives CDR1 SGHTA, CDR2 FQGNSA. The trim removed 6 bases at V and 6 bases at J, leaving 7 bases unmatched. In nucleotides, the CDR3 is TGTGCCAGCAGTTCCCCTAGCGGGGGGGAGGATACGCAGTATTTT. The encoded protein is CASSSPSGGEDTQYF.

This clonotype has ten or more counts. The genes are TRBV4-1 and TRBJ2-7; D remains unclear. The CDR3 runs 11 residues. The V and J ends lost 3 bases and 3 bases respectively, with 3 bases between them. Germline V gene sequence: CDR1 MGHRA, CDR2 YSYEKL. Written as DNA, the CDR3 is TGCGCCAGCAGCCAGAACTACGAGCAGTACTTC. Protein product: CASSQNYEQYF.

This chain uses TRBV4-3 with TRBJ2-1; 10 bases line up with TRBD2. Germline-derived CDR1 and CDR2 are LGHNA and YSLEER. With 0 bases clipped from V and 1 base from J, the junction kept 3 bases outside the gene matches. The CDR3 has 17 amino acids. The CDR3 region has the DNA TGCGCCAGCAGCCAAGAATGGACTAGCGGTTCCTACAATGAGCAGTTCTTC. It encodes CASSQEWTSGSYNEQFF.

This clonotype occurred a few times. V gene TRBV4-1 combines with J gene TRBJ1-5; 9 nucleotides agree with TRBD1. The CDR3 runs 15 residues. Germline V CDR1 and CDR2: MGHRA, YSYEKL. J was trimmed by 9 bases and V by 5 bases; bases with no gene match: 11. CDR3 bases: TGCGCCAGCAGCAAGATCGGGACAGGGTATCGGCCCCAGCATTTT. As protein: CASSKIGTGYRPQHF.

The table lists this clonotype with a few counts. The CDR3 DNA follows: TGCAGTGCTAGTGGGTTCGTAGTCCCGGGCACTGAAGCTTTCTTT. Translation gives CSASGFVVPGTEAFF. The chain employs TRBV20-1 and TRBJ1-1; no firm D call. This CDR3 comprises 15 residues. CDR1 and CDR2 from the germline V gene are DFQATT and SNEGSKA (reference sequence). The V gene lost 3 bases and the J gene lost 4 bases, with 18 bases spanning the gap.

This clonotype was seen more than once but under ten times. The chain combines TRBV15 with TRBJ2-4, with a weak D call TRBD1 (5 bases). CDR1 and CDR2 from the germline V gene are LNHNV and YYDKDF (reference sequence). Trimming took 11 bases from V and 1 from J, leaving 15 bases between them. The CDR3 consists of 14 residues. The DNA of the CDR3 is TGTGCCTCAGGGCAGGGCCTCGCCAAAAACATTCAGTACTTC. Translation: CASGQGLAKNIQYF.

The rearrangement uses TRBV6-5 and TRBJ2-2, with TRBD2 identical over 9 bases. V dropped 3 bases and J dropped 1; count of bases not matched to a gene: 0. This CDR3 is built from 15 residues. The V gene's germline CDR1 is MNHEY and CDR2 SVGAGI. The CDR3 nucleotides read TGTGCCAGCAGTTATAGCGGGGGGAACACCGGGGAGCTGTTTTTT. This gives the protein CASSYSGGNTGELFF.

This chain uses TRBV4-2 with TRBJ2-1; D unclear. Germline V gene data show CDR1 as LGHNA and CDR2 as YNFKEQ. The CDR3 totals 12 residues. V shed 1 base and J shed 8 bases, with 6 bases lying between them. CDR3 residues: CASSQAWDEQFF. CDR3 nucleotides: TGTGCCAGCAGCCAAGCCTGGGATGAGCAGTTCTTC.

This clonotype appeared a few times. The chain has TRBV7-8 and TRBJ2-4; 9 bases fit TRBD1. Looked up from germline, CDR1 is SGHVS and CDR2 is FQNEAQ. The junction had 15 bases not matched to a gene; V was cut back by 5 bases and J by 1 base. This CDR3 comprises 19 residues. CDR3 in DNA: TGTGCCAGCAGCCGACTACAGGGGGCCCGGTCCTCGGCCAAAAACATTCAGTACTTC. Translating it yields CASSRLQGARSSAKNIQYF. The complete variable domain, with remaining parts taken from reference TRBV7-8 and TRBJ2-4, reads GAGVSQSPRYKVAKRGQDVALRCDPISGHVSLFWYQQALGQGPEFLTYFQNEAQLDKSGLPSDRFFAERPEGSVSTLKIQRTQQEDSAVYLCASSRLQGARSSAKNIQYFGAGTRLSVL.

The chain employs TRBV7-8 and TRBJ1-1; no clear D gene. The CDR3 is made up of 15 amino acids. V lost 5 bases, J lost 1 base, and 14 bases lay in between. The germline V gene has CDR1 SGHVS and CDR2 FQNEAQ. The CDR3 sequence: CASSPTVRGNTEAFF. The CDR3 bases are TGTGCCAGCAGCCCTACCGTACGGGGGAACACTGAAGCTTTCTTT.

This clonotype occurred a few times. DNA of the CDR3: TGTGCCAGCAGTTATCAACCCGGGGAGCTGTTTTTT. As protein: CASSYQPGELFF. The chain employs TRBV6-2 or TRBV6-3 and TRBJ2-2; D unresolved. Trimming took off 3 bases at V and 6 bases at J, with 5 bases between the two ends. Per the germline V gene, CDR1 is MNHEY and CDR2 is SVGEGT. The CDR3 contains 12 residues.

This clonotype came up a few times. CDR3 region: CASSFSEKNIQYF. The DNA for the CDR3 is TGTGCCAGCAGTTTTTCTGAGAAAAACATTCAGTACTTC. This chain joins TRBV27 and TRBJ2-4; D gene unclear. Germline V gene lookup returns CDR1 MNHEY and CDR2 SMNVEV (reference sequence). Trimming shortened V by 3 bases and J by 4 bases, and 7 bases separated the two germline ends. This CDR3 is 13 amino acids long.

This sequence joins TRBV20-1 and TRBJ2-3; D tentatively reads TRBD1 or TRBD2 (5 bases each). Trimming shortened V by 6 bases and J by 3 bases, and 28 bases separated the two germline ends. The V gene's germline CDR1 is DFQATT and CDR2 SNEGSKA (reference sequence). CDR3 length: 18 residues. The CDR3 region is CSAPGHLRGLGLTDTQYF. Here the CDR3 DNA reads TGCAGTGCCCCCGGACATCTACGGGGTTTGGGGCTGACAGATACGCAGTATTTT.

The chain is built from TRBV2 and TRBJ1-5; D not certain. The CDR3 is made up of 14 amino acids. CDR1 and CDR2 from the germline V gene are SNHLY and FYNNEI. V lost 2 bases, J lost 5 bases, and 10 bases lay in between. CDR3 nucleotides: TGTGCCAGCAGTGAACGGGCAGAAGATCAGCCCCAGCATTTT. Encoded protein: CASSERAEDQPQHF. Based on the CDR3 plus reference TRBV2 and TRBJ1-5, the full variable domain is EPEVTQTPSHQVTQMGQEVILRCVPISNHLYFYWYRQILGQKVEFLVSFYNNEISEKSEIFDDQFSVERPDGSNFTLKIRSTKLEDSAMYFCASSERAEDQPQHFGDGTRLSIL.

CDR3 sequence: CASSQGSSWGNTQYF. CDR3 DNA sequence: TGTGCCAGCAGCCAGGGGTCCTCGTGGGGGAATACGCAGTATTTT. The chain carries TRBV14 and TRBJ2-3; D may match TRBD1 or TRBD2 (5 bases each). The CDR3 consists of 15 residues. The germline gives CDR1 SGHDN, CDR2 FVKESK. Trimming cost V 3 bases and J 7 bases, with 17 bases left between them. The entire variable domain, with the rest obtained from reference TRBV14 and TRBJ2-3, is as follows: EAGVTQFPSHSVIEKGQTVTLRCDPISGHDNLYWYRRVMGKEIKFLLHFVKESKQDESGMPNNRFLAERTGGTYSTLKVQPAELEDSGVYFCASSQGSSWGNTQYFGPGTRLTVL.

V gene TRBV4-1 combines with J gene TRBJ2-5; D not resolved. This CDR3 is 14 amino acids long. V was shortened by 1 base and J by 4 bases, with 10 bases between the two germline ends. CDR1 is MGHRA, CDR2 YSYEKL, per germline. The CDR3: CASSQVRVLETQYF. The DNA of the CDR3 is TGCGCCAGCAGCCAAGTTAGGGTATTAGAGACCCAGTACTTC.